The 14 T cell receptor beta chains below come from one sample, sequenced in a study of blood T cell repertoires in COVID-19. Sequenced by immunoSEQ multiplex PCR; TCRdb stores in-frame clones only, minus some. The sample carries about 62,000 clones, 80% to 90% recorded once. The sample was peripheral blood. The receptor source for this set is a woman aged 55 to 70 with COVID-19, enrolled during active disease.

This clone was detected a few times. The CDR3 DNA reads as TGTGCCAGCAGTTTATGGACAGAAGAGACCCAGTACTTC. It specifies CASSLWTEETQYF. This chain connects TRBV7-2 to TRBJ2-5; D might be TRBD1 (6 bases). Germline CDR1 and CDR2: SGHTA and FQGNSA. The V end lost 6 bases, the J end lost 3 bases, and 11 bases lay between the germline ends. This CDR3 is 13 amino acids long.

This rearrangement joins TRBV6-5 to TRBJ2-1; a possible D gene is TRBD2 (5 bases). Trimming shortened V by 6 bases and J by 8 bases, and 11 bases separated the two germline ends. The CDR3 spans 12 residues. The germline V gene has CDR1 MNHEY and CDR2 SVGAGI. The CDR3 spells CASSSWRDEQFF. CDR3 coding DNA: TGTGCCAGCAGCTCCTGGCGGGATGAGCAGTTCTTC.

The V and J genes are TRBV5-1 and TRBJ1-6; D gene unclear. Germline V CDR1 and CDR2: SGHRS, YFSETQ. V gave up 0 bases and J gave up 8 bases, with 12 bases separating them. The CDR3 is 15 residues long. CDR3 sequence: CASSLVAGGDSPLHF. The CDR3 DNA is TGCGCCAGCAGCTTGGTGGCGGGCGGGGATTCACCCCTCCACTTT.

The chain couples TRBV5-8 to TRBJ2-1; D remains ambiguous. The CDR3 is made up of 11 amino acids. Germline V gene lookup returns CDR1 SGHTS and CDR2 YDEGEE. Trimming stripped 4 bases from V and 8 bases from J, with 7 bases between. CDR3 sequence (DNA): TGTGCCAGCAGCGTTGGGCATGAGCAGTTCTTC. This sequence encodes CASSVGHEQFF.

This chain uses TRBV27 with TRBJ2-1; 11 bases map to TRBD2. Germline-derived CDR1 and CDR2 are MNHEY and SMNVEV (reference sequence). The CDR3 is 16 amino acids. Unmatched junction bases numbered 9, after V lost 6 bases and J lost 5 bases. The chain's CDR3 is CASSAKVGLADNEQFF. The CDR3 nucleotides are TGTGCCAGCAGCGCCAAGGTGGGACTAGCGGACAATGAGCAGTTCTTC.

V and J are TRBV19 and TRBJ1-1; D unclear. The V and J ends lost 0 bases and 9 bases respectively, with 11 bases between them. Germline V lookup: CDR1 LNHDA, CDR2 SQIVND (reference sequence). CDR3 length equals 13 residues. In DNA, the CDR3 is TGTGCCAGTAGTATAGAGGGTTCCAGGCAAGCTTTCTTT. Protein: CASSIEGSRQAFF.

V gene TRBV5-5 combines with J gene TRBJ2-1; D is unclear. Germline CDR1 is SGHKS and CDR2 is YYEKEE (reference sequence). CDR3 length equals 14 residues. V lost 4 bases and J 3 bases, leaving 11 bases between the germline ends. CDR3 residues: CASSPLVSYNEQFF. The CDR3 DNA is TGTGCCAGCAGCCCCCTGGTGAGCTACAATGAGCAGTTCTTC.

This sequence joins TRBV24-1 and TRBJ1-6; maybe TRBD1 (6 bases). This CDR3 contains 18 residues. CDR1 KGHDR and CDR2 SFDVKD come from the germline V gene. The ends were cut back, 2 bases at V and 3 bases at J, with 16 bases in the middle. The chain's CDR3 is CATSDWGGGRGYNSPLHF. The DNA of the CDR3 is TGTGCCACCAGTGATTGGGGGGGCGGCAGGGGCTATAATTCACCCCTCCACTTT.

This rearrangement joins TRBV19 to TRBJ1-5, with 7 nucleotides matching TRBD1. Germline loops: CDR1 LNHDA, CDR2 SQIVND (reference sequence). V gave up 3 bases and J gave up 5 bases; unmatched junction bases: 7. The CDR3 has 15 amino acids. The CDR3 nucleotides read TGTGCCAGTAGTATTTACAGGGGTGGTGATCAGCCCCAGCATTTT. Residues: CASSIYRGGDQPQHF.

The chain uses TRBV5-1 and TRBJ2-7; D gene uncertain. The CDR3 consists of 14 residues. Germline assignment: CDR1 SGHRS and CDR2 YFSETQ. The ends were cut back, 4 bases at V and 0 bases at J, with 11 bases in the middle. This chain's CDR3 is CASSPLYFSYEQYF. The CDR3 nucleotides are TGCGCCAGCAGCCCCCTTTATTTCTCCTACGAGCAGTACTTC.

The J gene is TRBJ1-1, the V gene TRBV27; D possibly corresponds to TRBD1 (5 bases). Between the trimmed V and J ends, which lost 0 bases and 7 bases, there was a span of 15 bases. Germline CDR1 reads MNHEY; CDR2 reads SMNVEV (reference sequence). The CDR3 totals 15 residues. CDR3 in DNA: TGTGCCAGCAGTTTATCGTTAGCGGGGGGGAGTGAAGCTTTCTTT. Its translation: CASSLSLAGGSEAFF.

CDR3: CASSPGQLSFGGYTF. CDR3 bases: TGTGCCAGCAGCCCGGGACAGCTATCTTTTGGGGGCTACACCTTC. The chain combines TRBV9 with TRBJ1-2; 7 bases align to TRBD1. Germline CDR1 SGDLS, CDR2 YYNGEE. Trimming at V came to 4 bases and at J to 8 bases, leaving 14 bases not matched to a gene. The CDR3 runs 15 residues.

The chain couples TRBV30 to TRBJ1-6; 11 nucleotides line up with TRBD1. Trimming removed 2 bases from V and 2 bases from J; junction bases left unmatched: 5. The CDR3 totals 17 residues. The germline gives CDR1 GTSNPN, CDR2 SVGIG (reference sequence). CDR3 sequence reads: CAWSTDRGLTYNSPLHF. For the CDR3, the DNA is TGTGCCTGGAGTACGGACAGGGGGCTCACCTATAATTCACCCCTCCACTTT.

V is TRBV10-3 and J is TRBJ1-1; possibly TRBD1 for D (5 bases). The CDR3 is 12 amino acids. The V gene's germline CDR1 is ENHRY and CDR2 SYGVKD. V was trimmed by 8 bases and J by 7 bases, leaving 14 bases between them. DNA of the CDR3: TGTGCCATCTCCCTGGGGCAGCGTGAAGCTTTCTTT. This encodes CAISLGQREAFF.